The 32 T cell receptor beta chains below come from one sample, sequenced in a study of blood T cell repertoires in COVID-19. Libraries were prepared by immunoSEQ multiplex PCR; TCRdb keeps only in-frame clonotypes and omits some of them. This table has over 200,000 clones, around 90% appearing once. Input material: PBMCs or T cells enriched from blood (not recorded which). The receptors come from a man aged 30 to 45 who had recovered from COVID-19.

This chain uses TRBV7-2 with TRBJ1-6; TRBD1 agrees at 9 bases. CDR3 size: 13 residues. The germline V gene encodes CDR1 SGHTA and CDR2 FQGNSA. Losses at the gene ends were 4 bases for V and 14 bases for J; bases not matched to a gene: 6. CDR3 protein: CASSSGQGRSLHF. The CDR3 DNA is TGTGCCAGCAGCTCCGGACAGGGGAGATCCCTCCACTTT.

This chain links TRBV28 with TRBJ2-7; possible D gene TRBD1, 7 bases. CDR1 is MDHEN, CDR2 SYDVKM, per germline. The CDR3 contains 13 residues. The V end lost 6 bases, the J end lost 1 base, and 10 bases lay between the germline ends. CDR3 sequence: CASRRDSSYEQYF. CDR3 DNA sequence: TGTGCCAGCAGGCGGGACAGTTCCTACGAGCAGTACTTC.

The V gene is TRBV9, the J gene TRBJ1-3; 7 nucleotides match TRBD1. Per germline, CDR1 SGDLS and CDR2 YYNGEE. V lost 7 bases to trimming and J lost 6 bases; unmatched junction nucleotides: 13. The CDR3 spans 15 residues. In DNA form, the CDR3 reads TGTGCCAGCGCCCAGAGTAGGGGGCTGGCAAACACCATATATTTT. Amino acids: CASAQSRGLANTIYF.

This chain joins TRBV7-8 and TRBJ1-2, with 9 bases fitting TRBD1. With 5 bases clipped from V and 4 bases from J, the junction kept 11 bases outside the gene matches. Germline V lookup: CDR1 SGHVS, CDR2 FQNEAQ. The CDR3 length is 16 residues. Written as DNA, the CDR3 is TGTGCCAGCAGCCCAAGACAGGGGGATGGTGGCTATGGCTACACCTTC. This translates into CASSPRQGDGGYGYTF.

The J gene is TRBJ2-6, the V gene TRBV9; possible D gene TRBD2, 5 bases. Per the germline V gene, CDR1 is SGDLS and CDR2 is YYNGEE. The CDR3 loop spans 14 amino acids. Trimming removed 3 bases at V and 3 bases at J, with 7 bases between. The CDR3 reads CASSEGGGANVLTF. In DNA, the CDR3 is TGTGCCAGCAGCGAAGGAGGTGGGGCCAACGTCCTGACTTTC.

The chain is built from TRBV23-1 and TRBJ2-7; D might be TRBD1 (6 bases). TRBV23-1 is identified as an open reading frame with a role that is uncertain. This CDR3 contains 15 residues. Trimming left V 2 bases short and J 1 base short, with 12 bases between. The CDR3 DNA reads TGCGCCAGCAGTCAAACCCTCCAGGGGTCCTACGAGCAGTACTTC. Encoded protein: CASSQTLQGSYEQYF.

This clone is a singleton in its sample. The rearrangement links TRBV7-3 to TRBJ2-3, with 8 bases fitting TRBD2. CDR1 SGHTA and CDR2 FQGTGA come from the germline V gene. Trimming removed 5 bases from V and 6 bases from J; junction bases left unmatched: 7. The CDR3 has 14 amino acids. CDR3 in DNA: TGTGCCAGCAGCCTGGGGCGGGGGGAGGATACGCAGTATTTT. It yields the protein CASSLGRGEDTQYF.

This chain links TRBV12-5 with TRBJ2-4, with D perhaps TRBD2 (5 bases). CDR3 length equals 12 residues. The germline CDR1 and CDR2 sequences are LGHNT and FRNRAP. The CDR3 is CATGKPGNIQYF. CDR3 bases: TGTGCCACGGGAAAACCGGGGAACATTCAGTACTTC. The whole variable domain, filled in from reference TRBV12-5 and TRBJ2-4, reads DARVTQTPRHKVTEMGQEVTMRCQPILGHNTVFWYRQTMMQGLELLAYFRNRAPLDDSGMPKDRFSAEMPDATLATLKIQPSEPRDSAVYFCATGKPGNIQYFGAGTRLSVL.

The CDR3 bases are TGCGCCAGCAGCCCCCGGACAGGGTCGTACGACACTGAAGCTTTCTTT. This translates into CASSPRTGSYDTEAFF. The J gene is TRBJ1-1, the V gene TRBV4-1, with 8 bases fitting TRBD1. The CDR3 is made up of 16 amino acids. With 4 bases clipped from V and 3 bases from J, the junction kept 10 bases outside the gene matches. The germline V gene encodes CDR1 MGHRA and CDR2 YSYEKL.

CDR3 loop: CATRPSGQGYYGYTF. In nucleotides, the CDR3 is TGTGCCACACGACCTTCCGGACAGGGGTATTATGGCTACACCTTC. The V and J genes are TRBV6-4 and TRBJ1-2; the match to TRBD1 covers 9 bases. After removal of 10 bases from V and 5 bases from J, the junction contained 14 bases not matched to a gene. Germline V CDR1 and CDR2: MRHNA, SNTAGT. This CDR3 is 15 amino acids long.

This chain connects TRBV28 to TRBJ2-7, with 11 positions matching TRBD1. The length of the CDR3 is 14 residues. V lost 10 bases and J lost 8; bases outside the gene matches: 13. The V gene's germline CDR1 is MDHEN and CDR2 SYDVKM. The CDR3 region is CATAPPGTGGKQYF. The CDR3 bases are TGTGCCACCGCTCCACCCGGGACAGGGGGTAAGCAGTACTTC.

The V call is TRBV7-9, the J call TRBJ2-2; TRBD1 aligns across 9 bases. Trimming at V came to 5 bases and at J to 2 bases, leaving 12 bases not matched to a gene. This CDR3 has 18 amino acids. The germline V gene encodes CDR1 SEHNR and CDR2 FQNEAQ (reference sequence). The CDR3 nucleotides are TGTGCCAGCAGCCGTCCCGGGACAGGGCCCTTCAACACCGGGGAGCTGTTTTTT. Translated, it gives CASSRPGTGPFNTGELFF. The full variable domain, with the rest looked up from reference TRBV7-9 and TRBJ2-2, is DTGVSQNPRHKITKRGQNVTFRCDPISEHNRLYWYRQTLGQGPEFLTYFQNEAQLEKSRLLSDRFSAERPKGSFSTLEIQRTEQGDSAMYLCASSRPGTGPFNTGELFFGEGSRLTVL.

The V call is TRBV5-8, the J call TRBJ2-4; TRBD1 aligns across 7 bases. The trim removed 1 base at V and 3 bases at J, leaving 4 bases unmatched. Germline V gene lookup returns CDR1 SGHTS and CDR2 YDEGEE. This CDR3 comprises 15 residues. The CDR3 DNA reads as TGTGCCAGCAGCTTGTCATCAGGGGGCAAAAACATTCAGTACTTC. This gives the protein CASSLSSGGKNIQYF.

The CDR3 coding sequence is TGCAGCGTTGTAGGTGCGGAAAACACCGGGGAGCTGTTTTTT. Translating gives CSVVGAENTGELFF. The V gene is TRBV29-1, the J gene TRBJ2-2, with D uncertain. Germline-derived CDR1 and CDR2 are SQVTM and ANQGSEA. The CDR3 is made up of 14 amino acids. Trimming shortened V by 4 bases and J by 2 bases, and 11 bases separated the two germline ends.

The gene calls are TRBV4-1 and TRBJ1-1, with 10 bases identical to TRBD1. The CDR3 has 15 residues. Germline V gene lookup returns CDR1 MGHRA and CDR2 YSYEKL. V shed 3 bases, J shed 5 bases, and the junction held 6 bases outside the gene matches. This chain's CDR3 is CASSHNGQGVTEAFF. The CDR3 DNA follows: TGCGCCAGCAGCCACAATGGACAGGGGGTTACTGAAGCTTTCTTT.

V is TRBV5-4 and J is TRBJ1-6, with D unresolved. This CDR3 has 13 amino acids. From germline, CDR1 is SGHNT and CDR2 YYREEE (reference sequence). The germline V and J ends were trimmed by 0 bases and 19 bases, with 17 bases remaining between them. The DNA for the CDR3 is TGTGCCAGCAGCTTGGGAGGTTCCCAAGAGTCTCACTTT. It translates to CASSLGGSQESHF.

The DNA of the CDR3 is TGTGCCAGCAGCCTTAGCGGGGGTCCAACCGGGGAGCTGTTTTTT. The encoded protein is CASSLSGGPTGELFF. The chain joins TRBV6-2 or TRBV6-3 to TRBJ2-2, with TRBD2 matching over 9 bases. The ends lost 6 bases at V and 5 bases at J; junction bases unmatched: 7. This CDR3 comprises 15 residues. Germline lookup yields CDR1 MNHEY and CDR2 SVGEGT.

This chain uses TRBV7-9 with TRBJ2-3; 10 nucleotides match TRBD2. V was clipped by 5 bases and J by 2 bases; unmatched bases: 7. The V gene's germline CDR1 is SEHNR and CDR2 FQNEAQ (reference sequence). This CDR3 is built from 16 residues. CDR3 region: CASSHGTSELTDTQYF. The CDR3 bases are TGTGCCAGCAGCCACGGGACTAGCGAACTCACAGATACGCAGTATTTT.

The chain joins TRBV7-9 to TRBJ1-2; D is possibly TRBD1 (6 bases). Looked up from germline, CDR1 is SEHNR and CDR2 is FQNEAQ (reference sequence). V was cut by 7 bases and J by 7 bases, with 13 bases left in between. The CDR3 runs to 12 residues. The CDR3, as DNA: TGTGCCAGCACCGCGGACAGCGGTGGCTACACCTTC. This gives the protein CASTADSGGYTF.

The chain employs TRBV2 and TRBJ1-1; 10 bases fit TRBD1. This CDR3 has 15 residues. Trimming took 6 bases from V and 5 from J; bases not matched to a gene: 9. Germline V gene lookup returns CDR1 SNHLY and CDR2 FYNNEI. The CDR3 sequence is CASSFSGQGITEAFF. The CDR3 DNA follows: TGTGCCAGCAGCTTTTCGGGACAGGGGATTACTGAAGCTTTCTTT.

The chain employs TRBV21-1 and TRBJ2-7; TRBD2, as called in the table, went unchecked against the DNA. TRBV21-1 counts as a pseudogene. CDR3 length: 19 residues. The CDR3 DNA is TGTGCCAGCAGCAACTCCGACAGGGAGGCAGCGGGAGGGCCCTACGAGCAGTACTTC. This gives the protein CASSNSDREAAGGPYEQYF.

CDR3 protein: CASSLEGVGEQFF. CDR3 bases: TGTGCCAGCAGCTTAGAGGGTGTGGGGGAGCAGTTCTTC. This chain connects TRBV7-3 to TRBJ2-1; tentatively, D is TRBD2 (5 bases). This CDR3 has 13 amino acids. Trimming took 2 bases from V and 10 from J, leaving 12 bases between them. Germline CDR1 reads SGHTA; CDR2 reads FQGTGA.

This rearrangement joins TRBV5-4 to TRBJ2-1; D is possibly TRBD1 (5 bases). In germline, CDR1 is SGHNT, CDR2 YYREEE (reference sequence). The CDR3 is made up of 14 amino acids. Trimming shortened V by 1 base and J by 9 bases, and 14 bases separated the two germline ends. CDR3 sequence (DNA): TGTGCCAGCAGCTTGCAGGGTCAGTGGGGTGAGCAGTTCTTC. Its translation is CASSLQGQWGEQFF.

The chain joins TRBV7-9 to TRBJ2-2, with 7 positions matching TRBD2. CDR3 length: 14 amino acids. V trimming: 6 bases; J trimming: 1 base; junction bases outside the gene matches: 2. The germline CDR1 and CDR2 sequences are SEHNR and FQNEAQ (reference sequence). Here the CDR3 reads CASRAGENTGELFF. The CDR3, as DNA: TGTGCCAGCAGGGCGGGAGAGAACACCGGGGAGCTGTTTTTT. Complete variable domain (other parts from reference TRBV7-9 and TRBJ2-2): DTGVSQNPRHKITKRGQNVTFRCDPISEHNRLYWYRQTLGQGPEFLTYFQNEAQLEKSRLLSDRFSAERPKGSFSTLEIQRTEQGDSAMYLCASRAGENTGELFFGEGSRLTVL.

The chain combines TRBV10-1 with TRBJ2-7; no reliable D call. The CDR3 covers 14 residues. Germline loops: CDR1 WNHNN, CDR2 SYGVQD (reference sequence). V shed 10 bases and J shed 5 bases, with 21 bases lying between them. CDR3 residues: CAISHPRSPNEQYF. DNA for the CDR3: TGCGCCATCTCTCACCCGAGGAGTCCCAACGAGCAGTACTTC.

In its sample, this clone was seen many times. This rearrangement joins TRBV12-3 or TRBV12-4 to TRBJ2-1; D uncertain. The CDR3 covers 12 residues. The V end was cut by 7 bases, the J end by 4 bases, with 8 bases between. The CDR3 region has the DNA TGTGCCAGCAACCAGGATTACAATGAGCAGTTCTTC. This gives the protein CASNQDYNEQFF.

On this clone itself: This same CDR3 is encoded by further DNA sequences in the sample. The rearrangement uses TRBV5-1 and TRBJ2-1, with 15 bases lining up with TRBD2. V dropped 2 bases and J dropped 0; count of bases not matched to a gene: 12. The CDR3 runs 21 residues. Germline CDR1 SGHRS, CDR2 YFSETQ. Here the CDR3 DNA reads TGCGCCAGCAGCTTACGACCGGGACTAGCGGGAGGTTTTAGCTCCTACAATGAGCAGTTCTTC. Translation gives CASSLRPGLAGGFSSYNEQFF.

The V call is TRBV19, the J call TRBJ1-5, with TRBD1 matching 9 bases. J lost 3 bases, V lost 5 bases, and 5 bases had no gene match. There are 15 residues in the CDR3. Germline V gene sequence: CDR1 LNHDA, CDR2 SQIVND (reference sequence). The DNA for the CDR3 is TGTGCCAGTAGTGGGACAGGGCCACTCAATCAGCCCCAGCATTTT. This encodes CASSGTGPLNQPQHF.

The chain has TRBV14 and TRBJ1-1, with D unresolved. The CDR3 runs to 14 residues. The germline CDR1 and CDR2 sequences are SGHDN and FVKESK. V dropped 1 base and J dropped 1 base, with 7 bases sitting between them. This CDR3 reads CASSQGRPNTEAFF. As DNA, the CDR3 is TGTGCCAGCAGCCAAGGGAGACCGAACACTGAAGCTTTCTTT. Filled out from reference TRBV14 and TRBJ1-1, the complete variable domain reads EAGVTQFPSHSVIEKGQTVTLRCDPISGHDNLYWYRRVMGKEIKFLLHFVKESKQDESGMPNNRFLAERTGGTYSTLKVQPAELEDSGVYFCASSQGRPNTEAFFGQGTRLTVV.

This clone was picked up one time. The V gene is TRBV7-8, the J gene TRBJ1-3; D not resolved. In germline, CDR1 is SGHVS, CDR2 FQNEAQ. The ends were cut back, 1 base at V and 1 base at J, with 11 bases in the middle. The CDR3 loop spans 16 amino acids. The CDR3 DNA is TGTGCCAGCAGCTTAGAACGCAGTCGTTCTGGAAACACCATATATTTT. Its protein is CASSLERSRSGNTIYF.

The chain carries TRBV4-3 and TRBJ1-1; 9 nucleotides match TRBD1. Losses at the gene ends were 2 bases for V and 7 bases for J; bases not matched to a gene: 17. The CDR3 loop spans 18 amino acids. Germline CDR1 is LGHNA and CDR2 is YSLEER. The CDR3 sequence: CASSQFGQGNVLLCEAFF. CDR3 nucleotide sequence: TGCGCCAGCAGCCAATTCGGACAGGGGAATGTTCTCCTTTGTGAAGCTTTCTTT.

The CDR3 here is CASSATGGETQYF. The CDR3 DNA sequence: TGCGCCAGCAGCGCGACAGGCGGAGAGACCCAGTACTTC. The rearrangement uses TRBV5-1 and TRBJ2-5; a weak D match, TRBD1 (6 bases). The CDR3 sequence is 13 residues long. Trimming pared 4 bases from V and 4 bases from J, leaving 11 bases between. Germline lookup yields CDR1 SGHRS and CDR2 YFSETQ.